Below are 32 T cell receptor beta chains sequenced from a single sample in a study of shared clonotypes between healthy human individuals. Produced via immunoSEQ multiplex PCR; TCRdb's table is partial and in-frame only. The table includes 2 million to 2.5 million clones, around 93% detected once. The sample comprised naive CD4+ T cells from PBMCs. Stated subset: CD45RA+ positively selected. The source of these receptors is a man aged 18 to 30 in good health. Some clones in this sample may be carry-over from other donors' samples.

The chain couples TRBV10-2 to TRBJ2-3; 7 nucleotides match TRBD1. This CDR3 contains 14 residues. V gave up 6 bases and J gave up 6 bases; unmatched junction bases: 9. Per the germline V gene, CDR1 is WSHSY and CDR2 is SAAADI. The CDR3 region has the DNA TGCGCCAGCAGATTGCAGGGGGTGGTGGATACGCAGTATTTT. This codes for CASRLQGVVDTQYF.

The chain joins TRBV28 to TRBJ2-3; 10 bases map to TRBD1. The CDR3 length is 15 residues. Germline V gene lookup returns CDR1 MDHEN and CDR2 SYDVKM. V lost 7 bases, J lost 2 bases, and 6 bases stayed unmatched. The CDR3 region is CASTRTGGPTDTQYF. The CDR3 DNA reads as TGTGCCAGCACCCGGACAGGGGGTCCCACAGATACGCAGTATTTT.

The chain carries TRBV6-1 and TRBJ2-1; weak D call: TRBD2 (6 bases). Germline V gene lookup returns CDR1 MNHNS and CDR2 SASEGT. This CDR3 is built from 15 residues. V was trimmed by 0 bases and J by 4 bases, leaving 10 bases between them. The CDR3 region has the DNA TGTGCCAGCAGTGAAGCCTCGGAGGGGTACAATGAGCAGTTCTTC. Its protein product is CASSEASEGYNEQFF.

The genes are TRBV5-1 and TRBJ2-5; perhaps TRBD2 as D (6 bases). CDR1 and CDR2 from the germline V gene are SGHRS and YFSETQ. Deletions cut 0 bases from V and 4 bases from J, with 13 bases between. The CDR3 is 15 residues long. This chain's CDR3 is CASSLATLAPETQYF. As DNA, the CDR3 is TGCGCCAGCAGCTTGGCAACTCTAGCGCCAGAGACCCAGTACTTC.

This chain links TRBV27 with TRBJ1-5; D remains unclear. Germline CDR1 MNHEY, CDR2 SMNVEV (reference sequence). The CDR3 covers 14 residues. Trimming pared 3 bases from V and 2 bases from J, leaving 8 bases between. The CDR3 nucleotides read TGTGCCAGCAGTTTGACGGTTCGCAATCAGCCCCAGCATTTT. It codes for CASSLTVRNQPQHF.

The V call is TRBV7-2, the J call TRBJ1-2; D gene ambiguous. The V end lost 5 bases, the J end lost 5 bases, and 18 bases lay between the germline ends. The CDR3 extends over 15 amino acids. CDR1 is SGHTA and CDR2 is FQGNSA in the germline V gene. CDR3 residues: CASSLTPGVSYGYTF. In DNA, the CDR3 is TGTGCCAGCAGCCTTACTCCCGGGGTCTCTTATGGCTACACCTTC.

The CDR3 DNA sequence: TGTGCCAGCAGCCCCCCGGGACAGGGGACCTACGAGCAGTACTTC. This codes for CASSPPGQGTYEQYF. This chain links TRBV7-3 with TRBJ2-7; TRBD1 matches at 10 bases. The CDR3 has 15 residues. Germline CDR1 and CDR2: SGHTA and FQGTGA. After removal of 5 bases from V and 2 bases from J, the junction contained 6 bases not matched to a gene.

As DNA, the CDR3 is TGCGCCAGCTCCGGGACAAGGGCAGATACGCAGTATTTT. Translated, it gives CASSGTRADTQYF. J is TRBJ2-3 and V is TRBV5-1, with a possible D match to TRBD1 (6 bases). The CDR3 sequence is 13 residues long. The germline CDR1 and CDR2 sequences are SGHRS and YFSETQ. V was clipped by 7 bases and J by 4 bases, with 13 bases between them.

This chain connects TRBV28 to TRBJ2-5, with 7 bases aligning to TRBD1. The germline V gene has CDR1 MDHEN and CDR2 SYDVKM. The V segment lost 8 bases and the J segment 2 bases; nucleotides outside the gene matches: 11. The length of the CDR3 is 15 residues. The CDR3 sequence: CASGSRQGGQETQYF. The CDR3 coding sequence is TGTGCCAGCGGTTCGAGACAGGGCGGTCAAGAGACCCAGTACTTC.

This clone was seen only once. The chain combines TRBV19 with TRBJ2-7; 8 positions match TRBD1. The J segment lost 6 bases and the V segment lost 4 bases, leaving 11 bases of the junction unmatched. Germline loops: CDR1 LNHDA, CDR2 SQIVND (reference sequence). This CDR3 region has 15 residues. Here the CDR3 reads CASSNPGTGILEQYF. The CDR3 DNA reads TGTGCCAGTAGTAATCCCGGGACAGGCATCCTCGAGCAGTACTTC.

This chain connects TRBV27 to TRBJ2-7; TRBD1 might be the D (6 bases). CDR3 length: 20 amino acids. The germline CDR1 and CDR2 sequences are MNHEY and SMNVEV (reference sequence). Between the trimmed V and J ends, which lost 0 bases and 2 bases, there was a span of 26 bases. The CDR3 sequence: CASSLSARGGDLVTPYEQYF. The CDR3 DNA follows: TGTGCCAGCAGTTTATCTGCGCGAGGGGGAGATTTAGTTACCCCCTACGAGCAGTACTTC.

The chain couples TRBV5-1 to TRBJ2-1; TRBD2 might be the D (6 bases). This CDR3 region has 14 residues. V dropped 4 bases and J dropped 5 bases, with 13 bases sitting between them. In germline, CDR1 is SGHRS, CDR2 YFSETQ. The CDR3 loop is CASSVPGLDNEQFF. The DNA of the CDR3 is TGCGCCAGCAGCGTACCGGGACTCGACAATGAGCAGTTCTTC.

This chain connects TRBV19 to TRBJ2-5; D remains ambiguous. CDR3 size: 11 residues. Germline V gene sequence: CDR1 LNHDA, CDR2 SQIVND (reference sequence). With 5 bases removed from V and 4 bases from J, the gap between germline ends came to 5 bases. Written as DNA, the CDR3 is TGTGCCAGTAGTTACAGAGAGACCCAGTACTTC. It specifies CASSYRETQYF.

This clone was observed a single time. The chain combines TRBV5-1 with TRBJ2-5, with 8 bases lining up with TRBD1. CDR1 is SGHRS and CDR2 is YFSETQ in the germline V gene. The CDR3 has 17 residues. V shed 0 bases and J 2 bases; nucleotides not matched to a gene: 9. CDR3 protein: CASSLVAGGSPQETQYF. CDR3 nucleotide sequence: TGCGCCAGCAGCTTGGTGGCAGGGGGCTCCCCACAAGAGACCCAGTACTTC.

The V gene is TRBV11-3, the J gene TRBJ2-7; 10 nucleotides align to TRBD1. V lost 4 bases and J lost 3; bases outside the gene matches: 9. CDR1 is SGHNT, CDR2 YENEEA, per germline. This CDR3 contains 16 residues. The CDR3 loop is CASSWGLRDRGYEQYF. CDR3 coding DNA: TGTGCCAGCAGCTGGGGGCTTCGGGACAGGGGCTACGAGCAGTACTTC.

The chain carries TRBV4-2 and TRBJ2-3; 11 bases line up with TRBD2. CDR3 length: 18 amino acids. Germline V gives CDR1 LGHNA, CDR2 YNFKEQ. Trimming cost V 3 bases and J 1 base; bases outside gene matches: 9. CDR3 in DNA: TGTGCCAGCAGCCAGGCGGGACTAGCGGCTCTTGGCACAGATACGCAGTATTTT. This codes for CASSQAGLAALGTDTQYF.

The V gene is TRBV4-1, the J gene TRBJ1-2, with D perhaps matching TRBD1 (5 bases). Germline-derived CDR1 and CDR2 are MGHRA and YSYEKL. The ends were cut back, 6 bases at V and 4 bases at J, with 18 bases in the middle. CDR3 length: 15 residues. CDR3: CASRGDGRQSYGYTF. The CDR3 DNA reads as TGCGCCAGCAGGGGGGACGGGAGGCAAAGCTATGGCTACACCTTC.

This chain uses TRBV2 with TRBJ1-5; D is perhaps TRBD1 (6 bases). This CDR3 is 13 amino acids long. The germline gives CDR1 SNHLY, CDR2 FYNNEI. Trimming removed 7 bases from V and 0 bases from J, with 7 bases in between. The CDR3 region has the DNA TGTGCCAGCACAGGGGATAGCAATCAGCCCCAGCATTTT. Amino acids: CASTGDSNQPQHF.

The chain has TRBV19 and TRBJ2-7, with D possibly being TRBD2 (6 bases). Trimming left V 7 bases short and J 3 bases short, with 13 bases between. The CDR3 spans 13 residues. CDR1 and CDR2 (germline): LNHDA, SQIVND (reference sequence). The CDR3 loop reads CASTTRAGYEQYF. The CDR3 coding sequence is TGTGCCAGTACCACGAGAGCGGGCTACGAGCAGTACTTC.

This clone was observed once. The rearrangement links TRBV28 to TRBJ2-7; 7 bases are shared with TRBD2. CDR3 length equals 17 residues. V was pared by 7 bases and J by 0 bases, with 15 bases of the junction left unmatched. In germline, CDR1 is MDHEN, CDR2 SYDVKM. CDR3 sequence (DNA): TGTGCCAGCATCGGGCAAGTAGCGGGCCGACACTCCTACGAGCAGTACTTC. Protein product: CASIGQVAGRHSYEQYF.

V is TRBV6-6 and J is TRBJ1-3; 7 bases are a match to TRBD1. Trimming removed 2 bases from V and 4 bases from J; junction bases left unmatched: 8. Per the germline V gene, CDR1 is MNHNY and CDR2 is SVGAGI (reference sequence). The CDR3 has 16 amino acids. Here the CDR3 DNA reads TGTGCCAGCAGTTACACCCTGGGACAGTTCGGAAACACCATATATTTT. It translates to CASSYTLGQFGNTIYF.

This clone was picked up one time. As DNA, the CDR3 is TGTGCCAGCAGCGTAGCATTTTCCGGGCGCTACGAGCAGTACTTC. Translating it yields CASSVAFSGRYEQYF. The chain joins TRBV9 to TRBJ2-7; D unclear. CDR1 and CDR2 from the germline V gene are SGDLS and YYNGEE. This CDR3 has 15 amino acids. Trimming pared 0 bases from V and 3 bases from J, leaving 13 bases between.

To note about this clone: Other DNA sequences from this sample encode an identical CDR3 as well. V is TRBV18 and J is TRBJ2-7, with unresolved D. This CDR3 is built from 12 residues. Trimming stripped 3 bases from V and 4 bases from J, with 7 bases between. Germline V CDR1 and CDR2: KGHSH, LQKENI. The CDR3 sequence: CASSPGVYEQYF. The DNA for the CDR3 is TGTGCCAGCTCACCTGGCGTTTACGAGCAGTACTTC.

CDR3 coding DNA: TGTGCCAGCAGCGTTTGGGGCACCTTTAATGAAAAACTGTTTTTT. This codes for CASSVWGTFNEKLFF. The chain couples TRBV9 to TRBJ1-4; D perhaps matches TRBD1 (5 bases). Trimming removed 2 bases from V and 4 bases from J, with 12 bases in between. This CDR3 is 15 amino acids long. Germline assignment: CDR1 SGDLS and CDR2 YYNGEE.

This clone occurred once. The V and J genes are TRBV11-1 and TRBJ1-1; D possibly corresponds to TRBD1 (5 bases). The V end lost 5 bases, the J end lost 1 base, and 17 bases lay between the germline ends. The CDR3 sequence is 16 residues long. CDR1 and CDR2 (germline): SGHAT, FQDESV (reference sequence). In DNA form, the CDR3 reads TGTGCCAGCAGCCGACAGCCGAGCCCCAGGAACACTGAAGCTTTCTTT. Amino acids: CASSRQPSPRNTEAFF.

This clone was counted a single time. This sequence joins TRBV7-6 and TRBJ2-1; 8 bases align to TRBD1. V trimming: 3 bases; J trimming: 8 bases; junction bases outside the gene matches: 6. The germline CDR1 and CDR2 sequences are SGHVS and FNYEAQ. The CDR3 length is 14 residues. The DNA of the CDR3 is TGTGCCAGCAGCTTCGGGACAGGTTCGGATGAGCAGTTCTTC. Protein product: CASSFGTGSDEQFF.

To note about this clone: Other nucleotide sequences from this sample produce the same CDR3. The V and J genes are TRBV7-3 and TRBJ2-5, with D perhaps given as TRBD1 or TRBD2 (5 bases each). Germline V gene lookup returns CDR1 SGHTA and CDR2 FQGTGA. V lost 0 bases, J lost 5 bases, and 7 bases lay in between. The CDR3 totals 13 residues. The DNA of the CDR3 is TGTGCCAGCAGCTTAACTCGGGGCGAGACCCAGTACTTC. It yields the protein CASSLTRGETQYF.

V usage is TRBV10-1 and J usage is TRBJ2-1; possible D gene TRBD2, 5 bases. This CDR3 is built from 15 residues. The germline V gene has CDR1 WNHNN and CDR2 SYGVQD (reference sequence). Trimming removed 3 bases at V and 6 bases at J, with 15 bases between. The CDR3 spells CASSDGSSLANEQFF. In DNA, the CDR3 is TGCGCCAGCAGTGATGGGTCTAGCTTGGCCAATGAGCAGTTCTTC.

CDR3 in DNA: TGTGCCAGCAGATCGGTTTTGAGTTCTCAGCCCCAGCATTTT. This sequence encodes CASRSVLSSQPQHF. This sequence joins TRBV28 and TRBJ1-5, with D unclear. With 6 bases removed from V and 6 bases from J, the gap between germline ends came to 15 bases. In germline, CDR1 is MDHEN, CDR2 SYDVKM. The CDR3 has 14 residues.

The J gene is TRBJ2-5, the V gene TRBV11-3; perhaps TRBD1 as D (7 bases). Germline CDR1 SGHNT, CDR2 YENEEA. The CDR3 is 15 residues long. The V gene lost 5 bases and the J gene lost 1 base, with 14 bases spanning the gap. CDR3 DNA sequence: TGTGCCAGCAGCCCGAGACAGGGAGGCCAAGAGACCCAGTACTTC. This sequence encodes CASSPRQGGQETQYF.

This clone was recorded a few times. J is TRBJ1-4 and V is TRBV28; 10 bases are shared with TRBD1. CDR1 is MDHEN, CDR2 SYDVKM, per germline. The CDR3 consists of 15 residues. V was clipped by 7 bases and J by 5 bases; unmatched bases: 7. Here the CDR3 DNA reads TGTGCCAGCATAGGACAGGGGGTCGGGAATGAAAAACTGTTTTTT. Protein product: CASIGQGVGNEKLFF.

The chain joins TRBV27 to TRBJ1-5; no firm D call. This CDR3 comprises 15 residues. Germline V lookup: CDR1 MNHEY, CDR2 SMNVEV (reference sequence). The germline V and J ends were trimmed by 0 bases and 5 bases, with 11 bases remaining between them. The CDR3, as DNA: TGTGCCAGCAGTTTATCGACGGGGTTGGATCAGCCCCAGCATTTT. It yields the protein CASSLSTGLDQPQHF.